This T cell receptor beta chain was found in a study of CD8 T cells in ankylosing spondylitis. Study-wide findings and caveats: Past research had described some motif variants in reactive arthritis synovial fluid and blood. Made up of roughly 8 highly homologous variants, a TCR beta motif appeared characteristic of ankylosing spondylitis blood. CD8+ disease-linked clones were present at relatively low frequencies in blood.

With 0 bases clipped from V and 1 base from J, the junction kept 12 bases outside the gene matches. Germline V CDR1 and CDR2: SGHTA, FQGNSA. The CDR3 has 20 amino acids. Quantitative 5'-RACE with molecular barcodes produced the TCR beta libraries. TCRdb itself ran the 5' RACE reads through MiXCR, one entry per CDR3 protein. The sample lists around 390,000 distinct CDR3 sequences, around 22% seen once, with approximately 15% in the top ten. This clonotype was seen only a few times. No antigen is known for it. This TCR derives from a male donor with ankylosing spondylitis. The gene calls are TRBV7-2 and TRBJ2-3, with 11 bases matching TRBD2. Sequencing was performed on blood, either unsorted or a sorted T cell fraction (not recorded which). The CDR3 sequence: CASSLALLGSLAGGTDTQYF. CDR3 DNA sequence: TGTGCCAGCAGCTTAGCCCTCTTGGGGTCACTAGCGGGAGGCACAGATACGCAGTATTTT. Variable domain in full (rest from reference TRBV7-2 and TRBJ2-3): GAGVSQSPSNKVTEKGKDVELRCDPISGHTALYWYRQSLGQGLEFLIYFQGNSAPDKSGLPSDRFSAERTGGSVSTLTIQRTQQEDSAVYLCASSLALLGSLAGGTDTQYFGPGTRLTVL.